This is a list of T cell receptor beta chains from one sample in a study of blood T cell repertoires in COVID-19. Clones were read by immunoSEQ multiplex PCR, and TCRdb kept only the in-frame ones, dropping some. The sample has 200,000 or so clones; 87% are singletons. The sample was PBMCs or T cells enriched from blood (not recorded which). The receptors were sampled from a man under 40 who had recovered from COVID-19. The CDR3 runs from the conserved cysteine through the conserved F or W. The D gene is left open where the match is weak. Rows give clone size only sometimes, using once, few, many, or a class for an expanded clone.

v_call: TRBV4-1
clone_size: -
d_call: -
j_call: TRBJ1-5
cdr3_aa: CASSQAGNQPQHF
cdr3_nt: TGCGCCAGCAGCCAAGCGGGCAATCAGCCCCAGCATTTT

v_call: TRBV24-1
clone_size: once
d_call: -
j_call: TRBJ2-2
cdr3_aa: CATRDKNTGELFF
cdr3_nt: TGTGCCACCAGAGACAAGAACACCGGGGAGCTGTTTTTT

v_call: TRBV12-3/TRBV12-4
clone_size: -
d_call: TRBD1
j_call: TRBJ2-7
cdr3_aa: CASSGGQAHEQYF
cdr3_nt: TGTGCCAGCAGCGGCGGACAGGCCCACGAGCAGTACTTC

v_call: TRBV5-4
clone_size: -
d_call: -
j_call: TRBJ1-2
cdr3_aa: CASSLTGSNYGYTF
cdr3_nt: TGTGCCAGCAGCTTGACGGGGTCTAACTATGGCTACACCTTC

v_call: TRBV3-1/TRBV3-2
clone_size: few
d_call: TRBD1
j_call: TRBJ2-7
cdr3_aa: CASSPRQGAYEQYF
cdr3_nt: TGTGCCAGCAGCCCACGACAGGGAGCCTACGAGCAGTACTTC

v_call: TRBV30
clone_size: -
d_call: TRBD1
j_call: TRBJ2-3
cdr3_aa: CAWRQKTGDTQYF
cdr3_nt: TGTGCCTGGAGGCAAAAGACAGGGGATACGCAGTATTTT

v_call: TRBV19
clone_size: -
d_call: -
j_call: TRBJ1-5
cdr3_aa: CASSIDLWGGQPQHF
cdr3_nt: TGTGCCAGTAGTATAGATCTATGGGGGGGGCAGCCCCAGCATTTT

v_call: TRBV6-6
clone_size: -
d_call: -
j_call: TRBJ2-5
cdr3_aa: CASTSHGDKAGTQYF
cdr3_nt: TGTGCCAGCACCTCCCATGGGGACAAGGCTGGGACCCAGTACTTC

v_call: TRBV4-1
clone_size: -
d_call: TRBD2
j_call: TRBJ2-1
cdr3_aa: CASSQALGTSYNEQFF
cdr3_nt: TGCGCCAGCAGCCAAGCTTTGGGGACTAGTTACAATGAGCAGTTCTTC

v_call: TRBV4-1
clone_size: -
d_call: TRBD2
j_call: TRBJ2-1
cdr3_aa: CASTPSGRGSYNEQFF
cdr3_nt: TGCGCCAGCACCCCTAGCGGGAGGGGCTCCTACAATGAGCAGTTCTTC

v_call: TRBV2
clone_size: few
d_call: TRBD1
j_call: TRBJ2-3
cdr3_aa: CASRNRGSDTQYF
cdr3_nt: TGTGCCAGCAGGAACAGGGGATCAGATACGCAGTATTTT

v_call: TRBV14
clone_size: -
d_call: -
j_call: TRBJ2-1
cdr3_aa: CASSQDGGQFYNEQFF
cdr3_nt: TGTGCCAGCAGCCAAGATGGAGGGCAGTTTTACAATGAGCAGTTCTTC

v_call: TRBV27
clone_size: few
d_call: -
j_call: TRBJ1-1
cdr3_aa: CASSLTGNTEAFF
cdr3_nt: TGTGCCAGCAGTTTAACAGGGAACACTGAAGCTTTCTTT

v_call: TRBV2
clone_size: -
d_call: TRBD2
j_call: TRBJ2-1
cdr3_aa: CASSQRELTYNEQFF
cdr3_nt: TGTGCCAGCAGTCAGCGGGAGCTAACCTACAATGAGCAGTTCTTC

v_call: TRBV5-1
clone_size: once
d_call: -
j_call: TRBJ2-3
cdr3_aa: CASSETGTPDTQYF
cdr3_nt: TGCGCCAGCAGCGAAACCGGGACTCCAGATACGCAGTATTTT

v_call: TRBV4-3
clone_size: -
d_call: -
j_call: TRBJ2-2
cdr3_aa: CASSHRGSTGELFF
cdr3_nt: TGCGCCAGCAGCCATCGGGGGAGCACCGGGGAGCTGTTTTTT

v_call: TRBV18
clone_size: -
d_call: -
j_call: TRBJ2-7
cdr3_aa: CASSPLTSLGGEQYF
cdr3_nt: TGTGCCAGCTCACCCCTAACTAGCCTAGGTGGCGAGCAGTACTTC

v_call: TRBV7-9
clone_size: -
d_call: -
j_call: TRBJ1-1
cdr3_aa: CASSLSGGRGGTEAFF
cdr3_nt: TGTGCCAGCAGCTTAAGCGGGGGGCGAGGGGGCACTGAAGCTTTCTTT

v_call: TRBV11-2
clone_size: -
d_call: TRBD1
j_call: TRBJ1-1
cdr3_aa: CASSFRGQGAKNTEAFF
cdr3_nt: TGTGCCAGCAGCTTCCGGGGACAGGGGGCGAAGAACACTGAAGCTTTCTTT

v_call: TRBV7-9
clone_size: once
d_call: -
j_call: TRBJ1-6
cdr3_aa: CASSLEGWDSPLHF
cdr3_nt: TGTGCCAGCAGCTTAGAGGGGTGGGATTCACCCCTCCACTTT

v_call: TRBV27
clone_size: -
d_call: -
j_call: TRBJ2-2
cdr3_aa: CASSFLTGELFF
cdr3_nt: TGTGCCAGCAGTTTCCTCACCGGGGAGCTGTTTTTT

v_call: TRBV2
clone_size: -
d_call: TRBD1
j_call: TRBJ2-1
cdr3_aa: CASRGDTGGLHEQFF
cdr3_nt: TGTGCCAGCAGAGGAGATACAGGGGGCTTGCATGAGCAGTTCTTC

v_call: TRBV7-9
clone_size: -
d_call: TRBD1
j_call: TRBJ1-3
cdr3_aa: CASSLQTGNLGNTIYF
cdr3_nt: TGTGCCAGCAGCCTTCAGACAGGGAATCTCGGAAACACCATATATTTT

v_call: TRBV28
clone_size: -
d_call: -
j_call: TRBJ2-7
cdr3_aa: CASRAFTPEQYF
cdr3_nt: TGTGCCAGCAGAGCCTTCACCCCCGAGCAGTACTTC

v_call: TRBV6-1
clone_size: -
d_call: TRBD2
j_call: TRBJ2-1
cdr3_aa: CASSAGTSGVGEQFF
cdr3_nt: TGTGCCAGCAGCGCCGGGACTAGCGGGGTCGGTGAGCAGTTCTTC

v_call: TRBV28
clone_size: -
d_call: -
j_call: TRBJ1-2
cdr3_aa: CASSSPLAGGSGYTF
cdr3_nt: TGTGCCAGCAGTTCACCACTGGCGGGGGGAAGTGGCTACACCTTC

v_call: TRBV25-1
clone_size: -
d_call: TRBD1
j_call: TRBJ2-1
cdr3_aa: CASSVTGYNEQFF
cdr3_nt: TGTGCCAGCAGTGTGACAGGGTACAATGAGCAGTTCTTC

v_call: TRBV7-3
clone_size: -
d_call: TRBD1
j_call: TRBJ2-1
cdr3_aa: CASSLKGRGLDEQFF
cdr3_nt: TGTGCCAGCAGCTTAAAGGGCAGGGGGCTTGATGAGCAGTTCTTC

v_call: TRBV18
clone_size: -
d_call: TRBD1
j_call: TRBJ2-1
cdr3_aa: CASSAQGFRSYNEQFF
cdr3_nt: TGTGCCAGCTCAGCACAGGGGTTCCGGTCCTACAATGAGCAGTTCTTC

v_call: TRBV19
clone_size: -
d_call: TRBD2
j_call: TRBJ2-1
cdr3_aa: CASSIPTSGTPWEQFF
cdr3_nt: TGTGCCAGTAGTATCCCAACTAGCGGGACCCCCTGGGAGCAGTTCTTC

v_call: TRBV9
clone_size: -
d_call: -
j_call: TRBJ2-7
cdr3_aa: CASSPRTSTYEQYF
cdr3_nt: TGTGCCAGCAGTCCAAGGACATCCACCTACGAGCAGTACTTC

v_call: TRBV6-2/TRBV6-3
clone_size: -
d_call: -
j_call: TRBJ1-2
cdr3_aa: CASSPPGGVNGYTF
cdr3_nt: TGTGCCAGCAGCCCTCCGGGAGGGGTGAATGGCTACACCTTC

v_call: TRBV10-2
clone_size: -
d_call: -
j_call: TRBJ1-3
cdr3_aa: CASSESANSGNTIYF
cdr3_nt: TGCGCCAGCAGTGAGTCGGCCAACTCTGGAAACACCATATATTTT

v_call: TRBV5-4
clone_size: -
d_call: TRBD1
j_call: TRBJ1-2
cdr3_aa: CASRPRYGTGDWGYTF
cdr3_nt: TGTGCCAGCAGACCCCGCTACGGGACAGGGGATTGGGGCTACACCTTC

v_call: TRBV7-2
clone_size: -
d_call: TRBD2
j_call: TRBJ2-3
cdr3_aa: CASGLAGDWDTQYF
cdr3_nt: TGTGCCAGCGGTCTAGCGGGAGACTGGGATACGCAGTATTTT

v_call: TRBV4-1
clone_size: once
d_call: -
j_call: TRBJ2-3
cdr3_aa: CASSQDYPKETGSSGGTDTQYF
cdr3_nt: TGCGCCAGCAGCCAAGATTACCCGAAAGAGACCGGGTCCTCAGGGGGCACAGATACGCAGTATTTT

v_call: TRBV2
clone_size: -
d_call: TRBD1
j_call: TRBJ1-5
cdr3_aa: CASNRDRDQPQHF
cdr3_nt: TGTGCCAGCAACCGGGACAGGGATCAGCCCCAGCATTTT

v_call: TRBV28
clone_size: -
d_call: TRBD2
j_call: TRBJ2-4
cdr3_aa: CASSLPSSGRKYF
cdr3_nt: TGTGCCAGCAGTTTACCATCTAGCGGGAGGAAGTACTTC

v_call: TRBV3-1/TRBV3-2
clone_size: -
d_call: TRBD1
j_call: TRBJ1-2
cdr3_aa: CASRGDSYGYTF
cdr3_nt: TGTGCCAGTAGAGGGGACAGCTATGGCTACACCTTC

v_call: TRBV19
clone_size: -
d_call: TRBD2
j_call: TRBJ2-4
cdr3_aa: CASSIVGLAGTEKNIQYF
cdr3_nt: TGTGCCAGTAGTATAGTTGGGCTAGCGGGGACCGAAAAAAACATTCAGTACTTC

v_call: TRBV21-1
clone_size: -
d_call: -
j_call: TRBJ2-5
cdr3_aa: CASSKVGTGKETQYF
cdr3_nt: TGTGCCAGCAGCAAAGTGGGGACAGGGAAAGAGACCCAGTACTTC

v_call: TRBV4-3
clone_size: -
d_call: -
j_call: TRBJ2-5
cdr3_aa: CASSQGLVRETQYF
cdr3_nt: TGCGCCAGCAGCCAAGGACTAGTACGAGAGACCCAGTACTTC

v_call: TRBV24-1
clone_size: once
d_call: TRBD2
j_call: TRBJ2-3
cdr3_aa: CATGTSGRFTDTQYF
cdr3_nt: TGTGCCACCGGGACTAGCGGGAGGTTTACAGATACGCAGTATTTT

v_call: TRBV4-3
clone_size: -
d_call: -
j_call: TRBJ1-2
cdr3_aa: CASSQPPGREGGYTF
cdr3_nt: TGCGCCAGCAGCCAGCCCCCAGGGAGGGAAGGTGGCTACACCTTC

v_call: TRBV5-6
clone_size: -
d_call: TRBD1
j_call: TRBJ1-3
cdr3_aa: CASSLFVSGTGMAGNTIYF
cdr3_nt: TGTGCCAGCAGCTTGTTCGTTTCCGGGACAGGGATGGCTGGAAACACCATATATTTT

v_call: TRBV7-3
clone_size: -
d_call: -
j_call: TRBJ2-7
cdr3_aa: CASSEYLGGSYEQYF
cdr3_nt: TGTGCCAGCAGCGAATACTTAGGGGGTTCCTACGAGCAGTACTTC

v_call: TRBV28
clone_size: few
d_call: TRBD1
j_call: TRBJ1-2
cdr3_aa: CASITGQGGANF
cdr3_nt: TGTGCCAGCATTACTGGACAGGGGGGTGCAAACTTC

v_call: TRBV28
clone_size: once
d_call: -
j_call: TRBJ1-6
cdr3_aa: CASIREINNSPLHF
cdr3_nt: TGTGCCAGCATTCGGGAAATAAATAATTCACCCCTCCACTTT

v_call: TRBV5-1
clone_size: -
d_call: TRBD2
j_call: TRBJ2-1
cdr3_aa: CASSRSGGGGAYNEQFF
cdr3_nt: TGCGCCAGCAGCCGGTCTGGTGGCGGGGGGGCGTACAATGAGCAGTTCTTC

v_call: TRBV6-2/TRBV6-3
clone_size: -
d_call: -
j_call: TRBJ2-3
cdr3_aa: CACSRIEADTQYF
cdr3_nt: TGTGCCTGCAGTCGAATAGAGGCAGATACGCAGTATTTT

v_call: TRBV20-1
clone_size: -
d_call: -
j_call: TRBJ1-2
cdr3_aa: CSASPAGDYGYTF
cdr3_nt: TGCAGTGCTAGTCCCGCAGGGGACTATGGCTACACCTTC

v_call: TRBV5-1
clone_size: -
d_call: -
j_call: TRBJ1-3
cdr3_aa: CASSPDSRPGNTIYF
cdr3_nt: TGCGCCAGCAGCCCCGACAGTCGTCCTGGAAACACCATATATTTT

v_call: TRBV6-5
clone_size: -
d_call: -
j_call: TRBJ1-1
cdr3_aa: CASSLQGRNTEAFF
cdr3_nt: TGTGCCAGCAGCCTTCAGGGGAGGAACACTGAAGCTTTCTTT

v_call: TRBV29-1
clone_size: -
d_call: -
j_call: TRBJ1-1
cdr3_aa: CSVETWPSVLNTEAFF
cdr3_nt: TGCAGCGTTGAAACGTGGCCCAGCGTCCTGAACACTGAAGCTTTCTTT

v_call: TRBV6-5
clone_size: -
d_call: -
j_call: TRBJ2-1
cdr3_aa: CASRPGASYNEQFF
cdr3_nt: TGTGCCAGCAGGCCCGGAGCATCGTACAATGAGCAGTTCTTC